This T cell receptor beta chain was found in a study of identical twins. TCRdb fed the 5' RACE reads into MiXCR, producing one record per CDR3 protein. The sample records around 490,000 distinct CDR3 sequences, about 13% being singletons. This clonotype has ten or more counts. V lost 6 bases and J 10 bases, leaving 27 bases between the germline ends. Germline CDR1 SQVTM, CDR2 ANQGSEA. The CDR3 is 15 residues long. These data are also associated with another study on yellow fever vaccine responses in identical twins.

The source is a woman aged 18-35 years in good health. The sample was CD4+ T cells sorted from blood. The chain has TRBV29-1 and TRBJ1-2; D call uncertain. The CDR3 loop reads CSVYGSFSGYGDYTF. Here the CDR3 DNA reads TGCAGCGTGTACGGGTCCTTCAGCGGATATGGTGACTACACCTTC.